A single sample is the source of the 30 T cell receptor beta chains below, sequenced in a study of Graves' ophthalmopathy and Graves' hyperthyroidism (dated by TCRdb to the late 2010s). Instrument on record: Illumina HiSeq 2000. For repertoire sequencing, TCR beta CDR3 regions were amplified from RNA transcripts. A first-round RT-PCR used HTBI primers with the Qiagen OneStep RT-PCR kit, followed by a second-round multiplex PCR, size selection and purification. TCRdb reanalyzed the raw reads on its own, using fastp at Q25 for trimming and MiXCR for clone calling, and kept in-frame beta chains. Rows are combined by CDR3 protein, so each entry shows the most common genes and DNA. The sample yields over a million distinct CDR3 sequences; 35% to 45% were counted once. The top ten constitute 11% of the sample. The source material was peripheral blood or thyroid tissue (not recorded which). The receptors were sampled from an adult man with Graves' hyperthyroidism.

This chain links TRBV5-6 with TRBJ1-6, with D possibly TRBD1 on 6 matching bases. CDR3 length equals 16 residues. Germline values: CDR1 SGHDT, CDR2 YYEEEE. The V end lost 5 bases, the J end lost 3 bases, and 15 bases lay between the germline ends. CDR3 sequence: CASRWGAAGYNSPLHF. In DNA form, the CDR3 reads TGTGCCAGCAGGTGGGGGGCGGCAGGCTATAATTCACCCCTCCACTTT.

V gene TRBV12-3 or TRBV12-4 combines with J gene TRBJ1-2; tentatively, D is TRBD1 (6 bases). Deletions cut 4 bases from V and 2 bases from J, with 11 bases between. This CDR3 has 14 residues. DNA for the CDR3: TGTGCCAGCAGTTGGGGGGGCCCCAACTATGGCTACACCTTC. This encodes CASSWGGPNYGYTF.

To note about this clonotype: A much larger clone differs from this one at a single base, so this may be a read error. V is TRBV19 and J is TRBJ1-2; D might be TRBD1 (6 bases). The V gene lost 8 bases and the J gene lost 2 bases, with 12 bases spanning the gap. In germline, CDR1 is LNHDA, CDR2 SQIVND (reference sequence). The CDR3 extends over 13 amino acids. CDR3 nucleotide sequence: TGTGCCAGTCGGACAGAGGGCAACTATGGCTACACCTTC. Its protein is CASRTEGNYGYTF.

In its sample, this clonotype was seen a few times. In this CDR3 the conserved last residue, phenylalanine or tryptophan, is missing, so a read error is likely. No DNA is shown, since the ends of the CDR3 on it are uncertain; the CDR3 is the one TCRdb lists. V usage is TRBV5-8 and J usage is TRBJ1-6. With termini counted, the CDR3 has 9 amino acids. Germline V gene sequence: CDR1 SGHTS, CDR2 YDEGEE. The CDR3: CASRKIHRS.

CDR3 sequence (DNA): TGTGCCAGCAGAGGACAGGACGGCGAGCAGTACTTC. This encodes CASRGQDGEQYF. The chain carries TRBV12-3 or TRBV12-4 and TRBJ2-7, with 7 bases lining up with TRBD1. Losses at the gene ends were 6 bases for V and 6 bases for J; bases not matched to a gene: 5. The CDR3 is 12 residues long.

This clonotype was observed many times. This chain connects TRBV12-3 or TRBV12-4 to TRBJ2-5, with TRBD2 matching 7 bases. V was pared by 6 bases and J by 5 bases, with 18 bases of the junction left unmatched. The CDR3 contains 17 residues. CDR3 loop: CASSKADVRGVGETQYF. CDR3 bases: TGTGCCAGCAGCAAGGCCGACGTCCGGGGGGTAGGCGAGACCCAGTACTTC.

This clonotype has a count of ten or more. The gene calls are TRBV29-1 and TRBJ1-1; D gene uncertain. In germline, CDR1 is SQVTM, CDR2 ANQGSEA. The CDR3 is 17 residues long. Trimming stripped 5 bases from V and 0 bases from J, with 22 bases between. The CDR3 nucleotides read TGCAGCGTTTCCCCCCTGAGCGGAGGCTGGGTGAACACTGAAGCTTTCTTT. Protein product: CSVSPLSGGWVNTEAFF.

The table lists this clonotype with a few counts. The J gene is TRBJ2-5, the V gene TRBV7-9, with 10 bases identical to TRBD2. Germline CDR1 SEHNR, CDR2 FQNEAQ (reference sequence). Losses at the gene ends were 3 bases for V and 5 bases for J; bases not matched to a gene: 15. This CDR3 contains 18 residues. CDR3 nucleotide sequence: TGTGCCAGCAGCTTGGCGCCTAGCGGGAGAATATTAGGGGAGACCCAGTACTTC. Translating it yields CASSLAPSGRILGETQYF.

Only a few counts were recorded for this clonotype. The chain is built from TRBV7-8 and TRBJ2-2; tentatively, D is TRBD2 (6 bases). The CDR3 loop spans 18 amino acids. Trimming removed 1 base at V and 7 bases at J, with 22 bases between. CDR1 and CDR2 (germline): SGHVS, FQNEAQ. In DNA, the CDR3 is TGTGCCAGCAGCTTAGGCCGAACTAGAACCTTGCGGGGCGGGGAGCTGTTTTTT. Amino acids: CASSLGRTRTLRGGELFF. The full variable domain, its missing parts supplied by reference TRBV7-8 and TRBJ2-2, is GAGVSQSPRYKVAKRGQDVALRCDPISGHVSLFWYQQALGQGPEFLTYFQNEAQLDKSGLPSDRFFAERPEGSVSTLKIQRTQQEDSAVYLCASSLGRTRTLRGGELFFGEGSRLTVL.

A note on this clonotype: A much larger clonotype is one base distant, so this may be a read error. The V call is TRBV12-3 or TRBV12-4, the J call TRBJ2-5; D not resolved. CDR3 length: 12 residues. V was shortened by 7 bases and J by 1 base, with 7 bases between the two germline ends. The DNA for the CDR3 is TGTGCCAGCACGAGGACCCAAGAGACCCAGTACTTC. Translated: CASTRTQETQYF.

The rearrangement uses TRBV14 and TRBJ1-1; D gene uncertain. The CDR3 covers 13 residues. Trimming removed 1 base at V and 3 bases at J, with 6 bases between. In germline, CDR1 is SGHDN, CDR2 FVKESK. Written as DNA, the CDR3 is TGTGCCAGCAGCCAAGTGGTGTACACTGAAGCTTTCTTT. This gives the protein CASSQVVYTEAFF.

Notes on this clonotype: The junction departs from the called germline gene at one end, perhaps through a read error. V usage is TRBV5-1 and J usage is TRBJ2-6; a possible D gene is TRBD2 (6 bases). The CDR3 is 12 amino acids. From germline, CDR1 is SGHRS and CDR2 YFSETQ. The CDR3 protein is CASRGGANVPTF. As DNA, the CDR3 is TGCGCCAGCAGGGGCGGGGCCAACGTCCCGACTTTC. The full variable domain, with the rest looked up from reference TRBV5-1 and TRBJ2-6, is KAGVTQTPRYLIKTRGQQVTLSCSPISGHRSVSWYQQTPGQGLQFLFEYFSETQRNKGNFPGRFSGRQFSNSRSEMNVSTLELGDSALYLCASRGGANVPTFGAGSRLTVL.

This rearrangement joins TRBV11-2 to TRBJ2-5, with D perhaps assigned TRBD1 or TRBD2 (5 bases each). The CDR3 loop spans 15 amino acids. V gave up 4 bases and J gave up 1 base, with 13 bases separating them. Germline V CDR1 and CDR2: SGHAT, FQNNGV. The DNA for the CDR3 is TGTGCCAGCAGCTACGAGGGGCAGGCCCAAGAGACCCAGTACTTC. Translated, it gives CASSYEGQAQETQYF.

In this sample, this clonotype turned up many times. The chain combines TRBV10-3 with TRBJ2-7, with 8 bases lining up with TRBD2. The germline gives CDR1 ENHRY, CDR2 SYGVKD. There are 13 residues in the CDR3. The V and J ends lost 8 bases and 6 bases, in that order; junction bases with no gene match: 9. CDR3 protein: CAIVDDSGIEQYF. As DNA, the CDR3 is TGTGCCATCGTGGATGATAGCGGGATCGAGCAGTACTTC.

The J gene is TRBJ2-7, the V gene TRBV14; TRBD1 is a possible D gene (5 bases). The V end lost 4 bases, the J end lost 3 bases, and 13 bases lay between the germline ends. CDR1 SGHDN and CDR2 FVKESK come from the germline V gene. CDR3 length equals 14 residues. CDR3 residues: CASSRQTDLYEQYF. The CDR3 nucleotides read TGTGCCAGCAGCCGACAGACAGACCTCTACGAGCAGTACTTC.

This clonotype occurred many times. V and J are TRBV24-1 and TRBJ1-5, with no clear D. V was clipped by 5 bases and J by 3 bases, with 7 bases between them. CDR3 length equals 13 residues. Germline assignment: CDR1 KGHDR and CDR2 SFDVKD. CDR3 sequence: CATSVSLNQPQHF. The CDR3 nucleotides are TGTGCCACCAGTGTATCCCTCAATCAGCCCCAGCATTTT.

The chain combines TRBV5-1 with TRBJ2-2, with D perhaps TRBD1 (5 bases). From germline, CDR1 is SGHRS and CDR2 YFSETQ. V lost 0 bases, J lost 1 base, and 10 bases lay in between. CDR3 length: 16 amino acids. The CDR3 nucleotides are TGCGCCAGCAGCTTGGTTCCAGACAGGAACACCGGGGAGCTGTTTTTT. Translated, it gives CASSLVPDRNTGELFF.

Concerning this clonotype: A much larger clonotype is one base distant, so this may be a read error. The V and J genes are TRBV10-2 and TRBJ2-7; 11 bases map to TRBD2. CDR1 and CDR2 (germline): WSHSY, SAAADI. This CDR3 spans 14 amino acids. In DNA form, the CDR3 reads TGTGCCAGCACCTATAGCGGGAGGGCCTACGAGCAGTACTTC. Its protein product is CASTYSGRAYEQYF.

The chain uses TRBV2 and TRBJ1-5; D ambiguous. Trimming removed 7 bases from V and 0 bases from J, with 10 bases in between. The germline CDR1 and CDR2 sequences are SNHLY and FYNNEI. The CDR3 contains 14 residues. CDR3 amino acids: CASKYRDSNQPQHF. CDR3 bases: TGTGCCAGCAAATACCGCGATAGCAATCAGCCCCAGCATTTT.

This clonotype was recorded once. This may arise from a read error, as a much more abundant clone is one base away. The gene calls are TRBV20-1 and TRBJ1-4; 7 positions agree with TRBD1. The V and J ends lost 2 bases and 8 bases, in that order; junction bases with no gene match: 8. This CDR3 is 14 amino acids long. Germline V gene data show CDR1 as DFQATT and CDR2 as SNEGSKA (reference sequence). CDR3 sequence: CSARKGTVLEKLFF. The CDR3 DNA reads as TGCAGTGCTAGAAAGGGGACAGTGCTCGAAAAACTGTTTTTT.

This clonotype was detected ten times or more. The rearrangement links TRBV25-1 to TRBJ2-5; D is uncertain. This CDR3 comprises 17 residues. Germline loops: CDR1 MGHDK, CDR2 SYGVNS. Trimming removed 3 bases from V and 5 bases from J, with 22 bases in between. The chain's CDR3 is CASSDQKTNRRLETQYF. CDR3 coding DNA: TGTGCCAGCAGTGATCAAAAGACGAACCGGCGATTGGAGACCCAGTACTTC.

The V gene is TRBV14, the J gene TRBJ2-3; no clear D. The CDR3 is 12 amino acids. V shed 3 bases and J shed 2 bases, with 3 bases lying between them. The germline V gene encodes CDR1 SGHDN and CDR2 FVKESK. This CDR3 reads CASSHLTDTQYF. The CDR3 DNA reads as TGTGCCAGCAGCCACCTCACAGATACGCAGTATTTT.

V gene TRBV7-9 combines with J gene TRBJ1-2; D is unclear. V was pared by 7 bases and J by 7 bases, with 13 bases between. Germline V gene data show CDR1 as SEHNR and CDR2 as FQNEAQ (reference sequence). The CDR3 runs to 12 residues. CDR3 sequence reads: CASTLGLSGYTF. The CDR3 DNA is TGTGCCAGCACCCTGGGCCTGTCTGGCTACACCTTC.

This clonotype was observed many times. The rearrangement joins TRBV2 to TRBJ2-7; 7 positions agree with TRBD1. CDR1 and CDR2 from the germline V gene are SNHLY and FYNNEI. The CDR3 has 13 amino acids. The J segment lost 2 bases and the V segment lost 10 bases, leaving 8 bases of the junction unmatched. CDR3 sequence (DNA): TGTGCCATCCTTCCCGGGACAGCCTACGAGCAGTACTTC. This encodes CAILPGTAYEQYF.

This clonotype came up many times. The CDR3 bases are TGTGCCAGCAGTCGATCTAGCGGGGGAGAGACCCAGTACTTC. Translating it yields CASSRSSGGETQYF. The chain uses TRBV25-1 and TRBJ2-5, with TRBD2 matching 10 bases. The CDR3 consists of 14 residues. V lost 5 bases to trimming and J lost 4 bases; unmatched junction nucleotides: 4. In germline, CDR1 is MGHDK, CDR2 SYGVNS.

This clonotype was counted many times. The chain is built from TRBV9 and TRBJ1-5; D perhaps matches TRBD1 (5 bases). The length of the CDR3 is 14 residues. The germline CDR1 and CDR2 sequences are SGDLS and YYNGEE. V was clipped by 3 bases and J by 3 bases, with 10 bases between them. The CDR3 here is CASSAGGINQPQHF. The CDR3 DNA reads TGTGCCAGCAGCGCTGGGGGGATCAATCAGCCCCAGCATTTT.

In this sample, this clonotype turned up many times. The chain has TRBV2 and TRBJ1-5; possible D gene TRBD1, 5 bases. Trimming took off 3 bases at V and 4 bases at J, with 10 bases between the two ends. Germline values: CDR1 SNHLY, CDR2 FYNNEI. There are 14 residues in the CDR3. Written as DNA, the CDR3 is TGTGCCAGCAGTGACAGGGTGGGGAATCAGCCCCAGCATTTT. Translation: CASSDRVGNQPQHF. Combining the CDR3 with reference TRBV2 and TRBJ1-5 gives the whole variable domain EPEVTQTPSHQVTQMGQEVILRCVPISNHLYFYWYRQILGQKVEFLVSFYNNEISEKSEIFDDQFSVERPDGSNFTLKIRSTKLEDSAMYFCASSDRVGNQPQHFGDGTRLSIL.

This clonotype was found many times. The V gene is TRBV19, the J gene TRBJ2-5, with TRBD2 matching over 7 bases. Germline CDR1 LNHDA, CDR2 SQIVND (reference sequence). This CDR3 has 17 residues. V lost 3 bases and J lost 2; bases outside the gene matches: 12. CDR3 DNA: TGTGCCAGTAGTATGACCAGCGGACGGACTAGGCAAGAGACCCAGTACTTC. Encoded protein: CASSMTSGRTRQETQYF.

The table lists this clonotype with many counts. The rearrangement uses TRBV19 and TRBJ2-2; D is ambiguous. CDR3 length equals 13 residues. V dropped 7 bases and J dropped 4 bases, with 10 bases sitting between them. The germline CDR1 and CDR2 sequences are LNHDA and SQIVND (reference sequence). CDR3 in DNA: TGTGCCAGTATCCGAAGCGCCACCGGGGAGCTGTTTTTT. It specifies CASIRSATGELFF.

V and J are TRBV6-5 and TRBJ2-5; the match to TRBD2 covers 9 bases. Germline-derived CDR1 and CDR2 are MNHEY and SVGAGI. V was clipped by 5 bases and J by 1 base; unmatched bases: 5. This CDR3 comprises 15 residues. In nucleotides, the CDR3 is TGTGCCAGCAGTACACGTAGCGGGGGCCAAGAGACCCAGTACTTC. Amino acid sequence: CASSTRSGGQETQYF.